This T cell receptor (beta chain) is from a study of identical twins. Notes on the study in general: An excess of low generation probability was shown by twin-shared out-of-frame alpha sequences. Model-predicted out-of-frame TCR alpha sharing fell below observed values in monozygotic twins.

The CDR3 loop spans 15 amino acids. Trimming pared 0 bases from V and 3 bases from J, leaving 14 bases between. Per the germline V gene, CDR1 is DFQATT and CDR2 is SNEGSKA (reference sequence). A single record per CDR3 protein comes from TCRdb applying MiXCR to the 5' RACE reads. The table shows 690,000 or so distinct CDR3 sequences, with approximately 6% occurring only once. As to this clonotype: Its antigen is undetermined.

What was sequenced was naive T cells sorted from blood. The J gene is TRBJ2-5, the V gene TRBV20-1, with D maybe TRBD1 (5 bases). The sequence derives from a young man in good health. This chain's CDR3 is CSAREPRQLKETQYF. The CDR3 nucleotides read TGCAGTGCTAGAGAACCGCGACAGCTAAAAGAGACCCAGTACTTC.